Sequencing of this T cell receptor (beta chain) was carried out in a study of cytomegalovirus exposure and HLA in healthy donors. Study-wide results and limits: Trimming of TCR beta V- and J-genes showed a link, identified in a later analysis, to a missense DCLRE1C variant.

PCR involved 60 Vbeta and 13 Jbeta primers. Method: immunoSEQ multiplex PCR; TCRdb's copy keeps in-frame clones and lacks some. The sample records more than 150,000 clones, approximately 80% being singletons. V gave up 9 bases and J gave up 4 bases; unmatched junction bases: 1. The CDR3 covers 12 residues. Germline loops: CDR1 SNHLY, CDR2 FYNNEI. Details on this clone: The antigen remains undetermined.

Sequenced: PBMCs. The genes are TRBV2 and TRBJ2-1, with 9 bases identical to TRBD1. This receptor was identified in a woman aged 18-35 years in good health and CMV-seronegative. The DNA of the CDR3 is TGTGCCAGACAGGGGGCATACAATGAGCAGTTCTTC. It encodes CARQGAYNEQFF.